These 5 T cell receptor beta chains were all obtained from the same sample, sequenced in a study of blood T cell repertoires in COVID-19 (dated by TCRdb to about 2020). Library prep was done by the immunoSEQ multiplex PCR assay. TCRdb mirrors the immuneACCESS table, restricted to in-frame sequences. Some clones are absent from its copies; in checked studies, under half trace to an unresolved V gene, and the reason for the others is unknown. The sample has over 350,000 clones on record, approximately 90% of them singletons. The ten largest account for 0.9% to 1.5% of the sample. The sample was PBMCs or T cells enriched from blood (not recorded which). The origin of the receptors is a woman aged 18-29 years who had recovered from COVID-19.

This chain joins TRBV6-1 and TRBJ2-7; TRBD1 agrees at 9 bases. Looked up from germline, CDR1 is MNHNS and CDR2 is SASEGT. The CDR3 is made up of 15 amino acids. Losses at the gene ends were 1 base for V and 3 bases for J; bases not matched to a gene: 4. CDR3 in DNA: TGTGCCAGCAGTGAAGGGACAGGGGATCACTACGAGCAGTACTTC. Protein product: CASSEGTGDHYEQYF.

The chain couples TRBV7-9 to TRBJ1-6, with 9 bases identical to TRBD1. Per the germline V gene, CDR1 is SEHNR and CDR2 is FQNEAQ (reference sequence). This CDR3 is 14 amino acids long. The ends lost 7 bases at V and 9 bases at J; junction bases unmatched: 7. The CDR3 region has the DNA TGTGCCAGCACCTATGGACAGGGGACTTCACCCCTCCACTTT. Amino acid sequence: CASTYGQGTSPLHF.

The chain has TRBV11-2 and TRBJ2-2, with D perhaps TRBD1 (6 bases). There are 16 residues in the CDR3. V lost 1 base, J lost 6 bases, and 15 bases lay in between. Germline V gene sequence: CDR1 SGHAT, CDR2 FQNNGV. CDR3 sequence (DNA): TGTGCCAGCAGCTTAGTTGCAGGGGACCAGGCCGGGGAGCTGTTTTTT. Protein sequence: CASSLVAGDQAGELFF.

This clone showed up just a few times. The rearrangement uses TRBV3-1 (or the pseudogene TRBV3-2) and TRBJ1-1, with TRBD1 matching over 8 bases. Germline-derived CDR1 and CDR2 are LGHDT and YNNKEL (reference sequence). V lost 4 bases to trimming and J lost 4 bases; unmatched junction nucleotides: 11. This CDR3 comprises 16 residues. CDR3 DNA sequence: TGTGCCAGCAGCCCTACAGGGAAACAGGGGGGCACTGAAGCTTTCTTT. Its protein product is CASSPTGKQGGTEAFF.

The chain uses TRBV5-5 and TRBJ2-1; 12 nucleotides line up with TRBD2. Germline V gives CDR1 SGHKS, CDR2 YYEKEE (reference sequence). CDR3 size: 19 residues. V was pared by 4 bases and J by 5 bases, with 16 bases of the junction left unmatched. The CDR3 nucleotides read TGTGCCAGCAGCCCCGCACTAGCGGGGGGCCTTTACCGCAACAATGAGCAGTTCTTC. This encodes CASSPALAGGLYRNNEQFF.